The rows below give T cell receptor beta chains drawn from one sample of a study of graft-versus-host responses after intestinal transplantation. No antigen has been identified for these receptors. The table came from immunoSEQ multiplex PCR; TCRdb's copy has only in-frame clones and leaves some out. The data show over 100,000 clones, just over 90% seen once. The specimen comprised unstimulated CD4+ T cells sorted from spleen or lymph node cells, sampled before transplant. The receptors were gathered from a human donor who was the organ donor for an intestinal transplant. The CDR3 runs from the conserved cysteine through the conserved F or W. D genes are given only for firm matches. Part of the rows lack a size; the others show once, few, many or a class for expanded clones.

-	TRBV19	-	TRBJ1-1	CASTSQPNTEAFF	TGTGCCAGTACCAGCCAGCCAAACACTGAAGCTTTCTTT
-	TRBV6-5	once	TRBJ1-1	CASSSPGNAFF	TGTGCCAGCAGTTCCCCGGGGAATGCTTTCTTT
TRBD2	TRBV5-1	-	TRBJ2-5	CASSLAGGPKTQYF	TGCGCCAGCAGCTTGGCGGGAGGGCCGAAGACCCAGTACTTC
-	TRBV18	few	TRBJ1-1	CASSSGRDTEAFF	TGTGCCAGCTCCTCGGGGAGAGACACTGAAGCTTTCTTT
-	TRBV9	-	TRBJ2-1	CASSVGRAYNEQFF	TGTGCCAGCAGCGTAGGACGGGCTTACAATGAGCAGTTCTTC
-	TRBV19	-	TRBJ2-2	CASGRNTGELFF	TGTGCCAGCGGGCGGAACACCGGGGAGCTGTTTTTT
-	TRBV9	-	TRBJ2-5	CASSVGRVETQYF	TGTGCCAGCAGCGTGGGCAGGGTTGAGACCCAGTACTTC
TRBD1	TRBV5-6	-	TRBJ2-5	CASSLWTGGRETQYF	TGTGCCAGCAGCTTGTGGACAGGGGGTAGGGAGACCCAGTACTTC
-	TRBV28	-	TRBJ1-2	CASTPGTSNIYGYTF	TGTGCCAGCACCCCCGGCACTTCAAACATCTATGGCTACACCTTC
-	TRBV29-1	-	TRBJ2-5	CSVRRQARETQYF	TGCAGCGTGAGGAGACAGGCGAGGGAGACCCAGTACTTC
-	TRBV5-4	-	TRBJ2-1	CASSPLGGNEQFF	TGTGCCAGCAGCCCACTTGGGGGCAATGAGCAGTTCTTC
-	TRBV6-5	-	TRBJ2-1	CASRSGHVSYNEQFF	TGTGCCAGCCGTAGCGGCCATGTCTCCTACAATGAGCAGTTCTTC
TRBD1	TRBV19	-	TRBJ1-1	CASSTTGDTEAFF	TGTGCCAGTAGTACAACAGGGGACACTGAAGCTTTCTTT
-	TRBV18	-	TRBJ2-7	CASSPQGQPLREQYF	TGTGCCAGCTCACCACAGGGACAACCCTTACGGGAGCAGTACTTC
TRBD2	TRBV11-2	-	TRBJ2-1	CASSLTGTSYNEQFF	TGTGCCAGCAGCTTAACCGGGACTAGCTACAATGAGCAGTTCTTC
-	TRBV5-4	-	TRBJ1-1	CASSLGASTRNTEAFF	TGTGCCAGCAGCTTGGGCGCCAGCACAAGAAACACTGAAGCTTTCTTT
TRBD1	TRBV6-1	-	TRBJ2-7	CASRDPAGQGYEQYF	TGTGCCAGCAGGGACCCCGCGGGACAGGGCTACGAGCAGTACTTC
-	TRBV10-3	-	TRBJ2-1	CAISDPRGSSYNEQFF	TGTGCCATCAGTGATCCCCGGGGGAGCTCCTACAATGAGCAGTTCTTC
-	TRBV9	-	TRBJ1-1	CASSVLGDTEAFF	TGTGCCAGCAGCGTACTGGGGGACACTGAAGCTTTCTTT
-	TRBV19	-	TRBJ1-5	CASSVEPHSNQPQHF	TGTGCCAGTAGTGTTGAACCGCATAGCAATCAGCCCCAGCATTTT
-	TRBV30	-	TRBJ1-2	CAWSPDSSYGYTF	TGTGCCTGGAGTCCCGACAGCTCCTATGGCTACACCTTC
TRBD1	TRBV4-2	-	TRBJ1-2	CASSPGTGKGYGYTF	TGTGCCAGCAGCCCAGGGACAGGGAAGGGCTATGGCTACACCTTC
TRBD2	TRBV27	-	TRBJ2-4	CASSFSLAGGKNIQYF	TGTGCCAGCAGTTTTTCACTAGCGGGGGGGAAAAACATTCAGTACTTC
-	TRBV9	-	TRBJ2-7	CASSVAMEGEQYF	TGTGCCAGCAGCGTAGCTATGGAGGGCGAGCAGTACTTC
TRBD1	TRBV19	-	TRBJ2-6	CASRRGQGFSGANVLTF	TGTGCCAGTAGACGTGGACAGGGCTTCTCTGGGGCCAACGTCCTGACTTTC
-	TRBV29-1	-	TRBJ2-1	CSGSFLNEQFF	TGCAGCGGCAGCTTTCTCAATGAGCAGTTCTTC
-	TRBV7-2	-	TRBJ2-7	CASSLRARGTGTHYEQYF	TGTGCCAGCAGCTTAAGGGCGCGGGGAACAGGCACCCACTACGAGCAGTACTTC
-	TRBV6-1	-	TRBJ2-7	CASSGTQRYEQYF	TGTGCCAGCAGTGGAACACAGCGCTACGAGCAGTACTTC
-	TRBV11-2	-	TRBJ2-6	CASSLRMVGSGANVLTF	TGTGCCAGCAGCCTAAGGATGGTAGGCTCTGGGGCCAACGTCCTGACTTTC
-	TRBV2	-	TRBJ2-7	CASSEARTAEQYF	TGTGCCAGCAGTGAAGCGCGGACAGCCGAGCAGTACTTC
-	TRBV27	-	TRBJ2-2	CASSLSSERILRGTGELFF	TGTGCCAGCAGTTTATCGAGTGAAAGAATTCTCAGGGGTACCGGGGAGCTGTTTTTT
-	TRBV18	-	TRBJ1-1	CASSPRAQESTEAFF	TGTGCCAGCTCACCACGGGCACAGGAGAGCACTGAAGCTTTCTTT
-	TRBV30	-	TRBJ2-1	CAWSGVRYSGEQFF	TGTGCCTGGAGTGGGGTCAGATACTCCGGTGAGCAGTTCTTC
-	TRBV2	-	TRBJ1-2	CASSADTFAYGYTF	TGTGCCAGCAGCGCCGACACCTTTGCCTATGGCTACACCTTC
TRBD2	TRBV5-1	-	TRBJ2-1	CASSPDGRTYNEQFF	TGCGCCAGCAGCCCGGACGGGAGGACCTACAATGAGCAGTTCTTC
-	TRBV2	-	TRBJ2-4	CASRLHIQYF	TGTGCCAGCAGGCTTCACATTCAGTACTTC
-	TRBV11-2	-	TRBJ2-3	CASSLVGASTDTQYF	TGTGCCAGCAGCTTAGTGGGTGCTAGCACAGATACGCAGTATTTT
TRBD1	TRBV4-2	-	TRBJ2-5	CASSQVSRGRRGETQYF	TGTGCCAGCAGCCAAGTGAGCAGGGGGCGCAGGGGAGAGACCCAGTACTTC
-	TRBV5-1	once	TRBJ2-1	CASSKPETPYNEQFF	TGCGCCAGCAGCAAGCCCGAGACTCCGTACAATGAGCAGTTCTTC
-	TRBV28	-	TRBJ2-7	CASSNLQGFYEQYF	TGTGCCAGTTCCAACCTCCAGGGTTTCTACGAGCAGTACTTC
TRBD2	TRBV19	-	TRBJ2-3	CASSMGLAGGTDTQYF	TGTGCCAGTAGTATGGGACTAGCGGGAGGAACAGATACGCAGTATTTT
-	TRBV7-9	-	TRBJ1-2	CAGDIYGYTF	TGTGCCGGCGACATTTATGGCTACACCTTC
TRBD1	TRBV2	-	TRBJ2-7	CASSKRTGVYYEQYF	TGTGCCAGCAGCAAGAGGACAGGGGTCTACTACGAGCAGTACTTC
TRBD2	TRBV19	-	TRBJ2-1	CASSIGVKGTSGDEQFF	TGTGCCAGTAGTATAGGGGTAAAGGGGACTAGCGGAGATGAGCAGTTCTTC
-	TRBV30	-	TRBJ2-3	CAWSRGSPDTQYF	TGTGCCTGGAGTAGGGGGAGCCCAGATACGCAGTATTTT
-	TRBV7-9	-	TRBJ1-4	CASSYRGVGNEKLFF	TGTGCCAGCAGCTACCGGGGAGTGGGTAATGAAAAACTGTTTTTT
TRBD2	TRBV5-4	once	TRBJ2-7	CASSLGSSGSSYEQYF	TGTGCCAGCAGCTTGGGGTCTAGCGGGAGCTCCTACGAGCAGTACTTC
-	TRBV11-2	once	TRBJ2-3	CASSLGGDTQYF	TGTGCCAGCAGCTTAGGTGGAGATACGCAGTATTTT
-	TRBV9	-	TRBJ1-2	CASSVDGGGYGYTF	TGTGCCAGCAGCGTAGATGGAGGAGGGTATGGCTACACCTTC
TRBD1	TRBV28	-	TRBJ1-4	CASSLIGRTGNEKLFF	TGTGCCAGCAGTTTAATAGGCCGGACAGGGAATGAAAAACTGTTTTTT
-	TRBV28	-	TRBJ1-5	CASRQEYYSNQPQHF	TGTGCCAGCAGGCAGGAGTATTATAGCAATCAGCCCCAGCATTTT
TRBD2	TRBV5-6	-	TRBJ2-3	CASSLRLAEYSTDTQYF	TGTGCCAGCAGCTTGAGGCTAGCGGAATATAGCACAGATACGCAGTATTTT
TRBD2	TRBV2	-	TRBJ2-1	CASSGTRISNEQFF	TGTGCCAGTTCCGGGACTAGGATCTCCAATGAGCAGTTCTTC
-	TRBV4-2	-	TRBJ1-5	CASSQGAGENQPQHF	TGTGCCAGCAGCCAGGGGGCTGGGGAGAATCAGCCCCAGCATTTT
-	TRBV18	once	TRBJ1-6	CASSPLPNSPLHF	TGTGCCAGCTCACCACTCCCAAATTCACCCCTCCACTTT
TRBD1	TRBV30	-	TRBJ2-2	CALRGTGGARTGELFF	TGTGCCCTTCGCGGGACAGGGGGCGCAAGGACCGGGGAGCTGTTTTTT
-	TRBV5-1	-	TRBJ2-5	CASSWAGQEGETQYF	TGCGCCAGCAGCTGGGCGGGCCAGGAGGGAGAGACCCAGTACTTC